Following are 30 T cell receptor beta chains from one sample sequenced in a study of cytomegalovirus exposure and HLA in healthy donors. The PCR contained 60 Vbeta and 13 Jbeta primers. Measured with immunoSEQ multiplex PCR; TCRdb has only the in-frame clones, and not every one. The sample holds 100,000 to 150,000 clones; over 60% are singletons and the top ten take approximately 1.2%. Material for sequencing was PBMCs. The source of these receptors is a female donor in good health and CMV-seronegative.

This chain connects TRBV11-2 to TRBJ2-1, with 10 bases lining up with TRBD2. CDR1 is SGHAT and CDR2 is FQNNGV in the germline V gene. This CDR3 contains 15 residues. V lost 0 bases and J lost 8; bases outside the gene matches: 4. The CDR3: CASSLDPSGSYEQFF. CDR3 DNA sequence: TGTGCCAGCAGCTTAGACCCTAGCGGGAGCTATGAGCAGTTCTTC.

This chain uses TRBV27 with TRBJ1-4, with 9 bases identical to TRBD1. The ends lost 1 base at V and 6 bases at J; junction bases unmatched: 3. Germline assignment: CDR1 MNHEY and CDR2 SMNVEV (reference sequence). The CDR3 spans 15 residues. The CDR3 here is CASSLYTGGDEKLFF. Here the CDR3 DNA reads TGTGCCAGCAGTTTATATACAGGGGGCGATGAAAAACTGTTTTTT.

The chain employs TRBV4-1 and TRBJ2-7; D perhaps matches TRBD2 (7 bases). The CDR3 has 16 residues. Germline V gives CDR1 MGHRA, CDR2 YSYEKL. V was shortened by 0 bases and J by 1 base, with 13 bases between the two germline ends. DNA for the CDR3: TGCGCCAGCAGCCAAGAGAATAGGGGGGGGTCCTACGAGCAGTACTTC. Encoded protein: CASSQENRGGSYEQYF.

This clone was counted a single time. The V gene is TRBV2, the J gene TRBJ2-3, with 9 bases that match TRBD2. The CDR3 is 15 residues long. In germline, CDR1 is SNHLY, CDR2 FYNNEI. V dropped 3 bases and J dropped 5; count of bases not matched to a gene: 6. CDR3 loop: CASSDSSGGVDTQYF. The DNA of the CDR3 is TGTGCCAGCAGTGACAGTAGCGGGGGAGTAGATACGCAGTATTTT.

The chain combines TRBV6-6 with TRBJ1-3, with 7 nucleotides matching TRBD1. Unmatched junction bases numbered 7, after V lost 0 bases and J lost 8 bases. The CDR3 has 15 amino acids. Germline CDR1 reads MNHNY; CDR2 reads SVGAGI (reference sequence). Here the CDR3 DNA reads TGTGCCAGCAGTTACTCGACGGGCAGGGGGGACACCATATATTTT. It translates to CASSYSTGRGDTIYF.

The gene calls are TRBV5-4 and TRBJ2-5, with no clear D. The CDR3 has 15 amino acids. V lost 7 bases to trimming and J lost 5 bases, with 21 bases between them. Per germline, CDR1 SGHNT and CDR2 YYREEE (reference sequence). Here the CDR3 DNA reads TGTGCCAGCCAAATGACGGGTGTCAATAAGGAGACCCAGTACTTC. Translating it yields CASQMTGVNKETQYF.

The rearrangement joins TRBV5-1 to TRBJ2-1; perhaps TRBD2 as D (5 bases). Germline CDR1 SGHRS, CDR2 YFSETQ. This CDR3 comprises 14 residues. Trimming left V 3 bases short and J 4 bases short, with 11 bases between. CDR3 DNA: TGCGCCAGCAGCTGGCGGGTCCAATACAATGAGCAGTTCTTC. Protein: CASSWRVQYNEQFF.

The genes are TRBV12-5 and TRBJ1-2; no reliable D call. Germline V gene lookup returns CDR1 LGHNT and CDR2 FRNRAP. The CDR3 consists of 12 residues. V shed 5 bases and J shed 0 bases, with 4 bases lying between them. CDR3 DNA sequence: TGTGCTAGTGGTCAATCTAACTATGGCTACACCTTC. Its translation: CASGQSNYGYTF.

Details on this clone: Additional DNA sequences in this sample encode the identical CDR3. As DNA, the CDR3 is TGCGCCAGCAGCCTGGGGGACAGGGGCTACGAGCAGTACTTC. This gives the protein CASSLGDRGYEQYF. J is TRBJ2-7 and V is TRBV5-1; TRBD1 matches 10 bases. The V segment lost 4 bases and the J segment 3 bases; nucleotides outside the gene matches: 4. CDR1 SGHRS and CDR2 YFSETQ come from the germline V gene. This CDR3 is built from 14 residues.

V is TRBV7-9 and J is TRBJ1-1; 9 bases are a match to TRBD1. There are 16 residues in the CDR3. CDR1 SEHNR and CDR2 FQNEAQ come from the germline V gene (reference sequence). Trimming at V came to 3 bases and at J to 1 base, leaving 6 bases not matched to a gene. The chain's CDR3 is CASSLGQGERNTEAFF. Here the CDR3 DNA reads TGTGCCAGCAGCTTGGGACAGGGTGAGAGGAACACTGAAGCTTTCTTT.

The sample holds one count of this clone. In DNA form, the CDR3 reads TGTGCCAGCAGCTTACTGTATAGCAATCAGCCCCAGCATTTT. It encodes CASSLLYSNQPQHF. The chain carries TRBV7-2 and TRBJ1-5; no clear D gene. Trimming cost V 2 bases and J 0 bases, with 5 bases left between them. The CDR3 extends over 14 amino acids. Germline values: CDR1 SGHTA, CDR2 FQGNSA.

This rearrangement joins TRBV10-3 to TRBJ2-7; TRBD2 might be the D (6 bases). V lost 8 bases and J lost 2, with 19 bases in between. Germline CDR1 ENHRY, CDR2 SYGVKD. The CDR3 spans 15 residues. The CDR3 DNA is TGTGCCATCGGCCCGGGAGCCACCTCCACCTACGAGCAGTACTTC. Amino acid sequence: CAIGPGATSTYEQYF.

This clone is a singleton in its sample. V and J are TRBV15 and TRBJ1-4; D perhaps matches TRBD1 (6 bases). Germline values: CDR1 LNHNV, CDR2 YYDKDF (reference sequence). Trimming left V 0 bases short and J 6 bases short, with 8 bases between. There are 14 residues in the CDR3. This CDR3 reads CATSREGGHEKLFF. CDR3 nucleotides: TGTGCCACCAGCAGAGAAGGGGGACATGAAAAACTGTTTTTT.

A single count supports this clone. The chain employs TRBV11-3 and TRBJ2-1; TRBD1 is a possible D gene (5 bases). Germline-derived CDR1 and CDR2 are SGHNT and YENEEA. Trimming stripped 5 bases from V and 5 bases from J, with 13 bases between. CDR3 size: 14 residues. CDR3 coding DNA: TGTGCCAGCAGCCCGGACATTGAACACAATGAGCAGTTCTTC. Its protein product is CASSPDIEHNEQFF.

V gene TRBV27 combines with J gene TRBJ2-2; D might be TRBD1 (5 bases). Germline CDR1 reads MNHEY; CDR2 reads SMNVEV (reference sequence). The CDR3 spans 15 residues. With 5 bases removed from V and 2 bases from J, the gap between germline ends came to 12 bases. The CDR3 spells CASSAYRSNTGELFF. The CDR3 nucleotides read TGTGCCAGCAGTGCATACAGGAGTAACACCGGGGAGCTGTTTTTT.

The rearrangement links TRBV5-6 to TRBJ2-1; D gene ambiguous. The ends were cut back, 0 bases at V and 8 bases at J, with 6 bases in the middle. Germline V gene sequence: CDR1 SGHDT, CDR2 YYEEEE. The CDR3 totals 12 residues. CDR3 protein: CASSLASDEQFF. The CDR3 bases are TGTGCCAGCAGCTTGGCCTCGGATGAGCAGTTCTTC. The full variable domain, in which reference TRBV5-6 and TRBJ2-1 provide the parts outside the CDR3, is DAGVTQSPTHLIKTRGQQVTLRCSPKSGHDTVSWYQQALGQGPQFIFQYYEEEERQRGNFPDRFSGHQFPNYSSELNVNALLLGDSALYLCASSLASDEQFFGPGTRLTVL.

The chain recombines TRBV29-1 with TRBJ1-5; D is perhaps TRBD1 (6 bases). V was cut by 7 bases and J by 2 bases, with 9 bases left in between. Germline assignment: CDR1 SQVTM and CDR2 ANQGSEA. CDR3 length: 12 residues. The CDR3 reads CSDRQGNQPQHF. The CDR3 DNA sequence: TGCAGCGACAGACAGGGCAATCAGCCCCAGCATTTT. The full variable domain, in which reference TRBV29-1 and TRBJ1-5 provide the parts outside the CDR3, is SAVISQKPSRDICQRGTSLTIQCQVDSQVTMMFWYRQQPGQSLTLIATANQGSEATYESGFVIDKFPISRPNLTFSTLTVSNMSPEDSSIYLCSDRQGNQPQHFGDGTRLSIL.

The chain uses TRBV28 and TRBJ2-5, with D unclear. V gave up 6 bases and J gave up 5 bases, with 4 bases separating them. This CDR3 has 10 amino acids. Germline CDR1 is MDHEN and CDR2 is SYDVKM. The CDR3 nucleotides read TGTGCCAGCAGCCGGGAGACCCAGTACTTC. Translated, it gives CASSRETQYF.

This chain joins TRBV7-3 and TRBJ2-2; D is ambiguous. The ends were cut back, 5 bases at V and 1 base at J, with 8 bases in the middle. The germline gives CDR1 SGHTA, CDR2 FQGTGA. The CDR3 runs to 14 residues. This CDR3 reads CASSANRNTGELFF. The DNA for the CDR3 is TGTGCCAGCAGCGCCAACAGGAACACCGGGGAGCTGTTTTTT.

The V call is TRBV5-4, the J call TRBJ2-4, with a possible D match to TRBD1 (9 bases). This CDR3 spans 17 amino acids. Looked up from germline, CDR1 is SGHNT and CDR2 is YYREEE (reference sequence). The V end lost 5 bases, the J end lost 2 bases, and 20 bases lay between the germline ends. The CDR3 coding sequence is TGTGCCAGCAGTTTAGCGGGACAGGGAGGGTCCAAAAACATTCAGTACTTC. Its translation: CASSLAGQGGSKNIQYF.

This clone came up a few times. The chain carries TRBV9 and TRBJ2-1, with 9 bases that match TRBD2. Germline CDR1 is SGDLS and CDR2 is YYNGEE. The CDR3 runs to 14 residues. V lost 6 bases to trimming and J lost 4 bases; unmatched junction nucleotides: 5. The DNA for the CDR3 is TGTGCCAGCAATAGCGGGGGAGAATACAATGAGCAGTTCTTC. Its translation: CASNSGGEYNEQFF.

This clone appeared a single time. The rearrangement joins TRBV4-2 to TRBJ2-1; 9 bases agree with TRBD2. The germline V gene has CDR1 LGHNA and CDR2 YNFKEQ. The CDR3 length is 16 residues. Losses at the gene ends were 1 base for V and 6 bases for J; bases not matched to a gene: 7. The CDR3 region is CASSQGVGLASNEQFF. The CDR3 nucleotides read TGTGCCAGCAGCCAAGGGGTGGGACTAGCATCCAATGAGCAGTTCTTC.

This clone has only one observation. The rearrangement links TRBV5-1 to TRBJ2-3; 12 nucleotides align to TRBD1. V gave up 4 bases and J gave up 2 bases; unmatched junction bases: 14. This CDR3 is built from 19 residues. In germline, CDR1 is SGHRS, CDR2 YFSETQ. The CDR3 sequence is CASSEGQGAAEGHTDTQYF. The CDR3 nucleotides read TGCGCCAGCAGCGAGGGACAGGGGGCAGCGGAGGGACACACAGATACGCAGTATTTT.

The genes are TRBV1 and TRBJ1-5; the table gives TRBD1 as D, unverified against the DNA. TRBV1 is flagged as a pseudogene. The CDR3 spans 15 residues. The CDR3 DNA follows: TGCACCAGCAGCCAAGATACAGCCGCAAATCAGCCCCAGCATTTT. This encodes CTSSQDTAANQPQHF.

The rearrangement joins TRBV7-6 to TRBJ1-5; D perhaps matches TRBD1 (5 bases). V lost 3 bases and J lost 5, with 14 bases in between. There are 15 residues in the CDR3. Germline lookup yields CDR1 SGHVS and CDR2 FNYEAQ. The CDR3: CASSLGPGEDQPQHF. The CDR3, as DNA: TGTGCCAGCAGCTTGGGGCCGGGGGAAGATCAGCCCCAGCATTTT.

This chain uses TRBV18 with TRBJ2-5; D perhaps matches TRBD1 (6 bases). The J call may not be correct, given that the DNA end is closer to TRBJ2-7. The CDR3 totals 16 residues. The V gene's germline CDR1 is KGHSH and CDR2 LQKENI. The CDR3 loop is CASSPVAGAGAYEQYF. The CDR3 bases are TGTGCCAGCTCACCAGTCGCCGGGGCAGGGGCCTACGAGCAGTACTTC.

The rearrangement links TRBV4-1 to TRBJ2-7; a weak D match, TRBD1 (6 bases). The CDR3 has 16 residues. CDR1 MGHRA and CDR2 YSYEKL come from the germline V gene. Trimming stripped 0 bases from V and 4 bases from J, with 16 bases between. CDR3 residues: CASSQDPGQLGYEQYF. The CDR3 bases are TGCGCCAGCAGCCAAGACCCCGGACAGTTAGGGTACGAGCAGTACTTC.

The DNA for the CDR3 is TGTGCCAGCAGCTCGGGAGGACAGCCCCAGCATTTT. Residues: CASSSGGQPQHF. The chain combines TRBV7-3 with TRBJ1-5; D remains ambiguous. The germline V gene has CDR1 SGHTA and CDR2 FQGTGA. The CDR3 extends over 12 amino acids. The V gene lost 4 bases and the J gene lost 7 bases, with 8 bases spanning the gap.

CDR3 sequence reads: CASSFALRTGQETQYF. Written as DNA, the CDR3 is TGTGCCAGCAGCTTCGCTCTCAGGACAGGTCAAGAGACCCAGTACTTC. This chain links TRBV7-9 with TRBJ2-5, with TRBD1 identical over 7 bases. Losses at the gene ends were 3 bases for V and 2 bases for J; bases not matched to a gene: 9. This CDR3 contains 16 residues. Germline values: CDR1 SEHNR, CDR2 FQNEAQ (reference sequence).

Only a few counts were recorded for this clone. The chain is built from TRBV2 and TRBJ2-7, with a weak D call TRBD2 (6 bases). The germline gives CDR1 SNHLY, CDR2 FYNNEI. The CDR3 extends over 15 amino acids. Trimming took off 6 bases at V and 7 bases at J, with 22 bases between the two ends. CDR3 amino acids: CASRDPGNSRGEQYF. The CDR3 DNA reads TGTGCCAGCAGGGACCCGGGAAATAGCCGGGGGGAGCAGTACTTC.